The rows below give T cell receptor beta chains drawn from one sample of a study of blood T cell repertoires in COVID-19. Profiled with immunoSEQ multiplex PCR; TCRdb holds only in-frame clones, not every one. The sample holds about 20,000 clones; less than 85% are singletons and the top ten take roughly 56%. Sequencing used peripheral blood. Source of these receptors: an elderly man with acute or convalescent COVID-19. Both conserved end residues are part of each CDR3. The order of the fields is CDR3 protein, V gene, J gene.

CASSLAGGGTEAFF	TRBV5-4	TRBJ1-1
CASSPDTGLTLQYF	TRBV6-5	TRBJ2-3
CASSLDPGYEQYF	TRBV7-9	TRBJ2-7
CASSLIPGTSQETQYF	TRBV7-6	TRBJ2-5
CASSPPRVTSDYNEQFF	TRBV7-9	TRBJ2-1
CASSRGGSGRGNEQFF	TRBV13	TRBJ2-1
CASSEQGAGDYGYTF	TRBV6-1	TRBJ1-2
CASSQSLGAEAFF	TRBV3-1/TRBV3-2	TRBJ1-1
CASRSRGAGGTDTQYF	TRBV7-2	TRBJ2-3
CASSVGGNQETQYF	TRBV28	TRBJ2-5